This T cell receptor beta chain was found in a study of tumor-infiltrating lymphocytes in primary liver carcinoma. The study, taken as a whole, reports: Researchers found tumor-adjacent and tumor-blood pairs overlapped less than tumor region pairs.

They got blood RNA out of unsorted whole blood and also pulled out germline DNA. A word on this clonotype: Its antigen is unidentified. A single base separates this from a much larger clone, so it may be a read error. The CDR3 does not close with the conserved phenylalanine or tryptophan, likely indicating a read error.

V was pared by 0 bases and J by 8 bases, with 5 bases of the junction left unmatched. There are 15 residues in the CDR3. Germline V gene data show CDR1 as KGHDR and CDR2 as SFDVKD. From around 500 ng total RNA, TCR beta cDNA was generated with a primer in the constant region. Libraries of TCR beta came from three nested multiplex PCR rounds with slightly modified ARM-PCR. The study ran its first two PCR rounds for around 10 cycles each, using TRBV1-TRBV30 forward primers and a C-beta reverse primer. TCRdb re-called the multiplex PCR reads through MiXCR, storing one row per CDR3 protein. The sample shows about 200,000 distinct CDR3 sequences, around 60% of them seen only once.

The chain employs TRBV24-1 and TRBJ2-1; TRBD1 aligns across 8 bases. Sequencing was carried out using peripheral blood. The TCR was taken from a woman in her fifties or sixties with primary liver carcinoma and hepatitis B virus infection. The CDR3 loop reads CATSDLRAGGDEQFL. CDR3 sequence (DNA): TGTGCCACCAGTGATTTGCGTGCAGGGGGCGATGAGCAGTTCCTC.